These T cell receptor beta chains were read from a single sample in a study of shared clonotypes between healthy human individuals. Sequencing used immunoSEQ multiplex PCR; TCRdb keeps in-frame clones, though not all of them. The data contain approximately 740,000 clones, roughly 70% of them singletons. The sample consisted of memory CD4+ T cells sorted from blood. Receptors originate from a woman between 25 and 40 years old in good health. The CDR3 runs from the conserved cysteine through the conserved F or W. The D gene is left open where the match is weak. The listing skips clone size in some rows; elsewhere it reads once, few, many or a size class.

V,size,length,D,J,CDR3,DNA
TRBV30,.,12,.,TRBJ2-1,CAWSRETGEQFF,TGTGCCTGGAGTAGGGAGACTGGGGAGCAGTTCTTC
TRBV12-2,.,19,.,TRBJ2-6,CASRINPGTGGFGANVLTF,TGTGCAAGTCGCATAAATCCCGGGACAGGGGGCTTTGGGGCCAACGTCCTGACTTTC
TRBV4-1,.,13,.,TRBJ2-7,CASSQVVVSKQYF,TGCGCCAGCAGCCAAGTGGTGGTTAGCAAGCAGTACTTC
TRBV6-5,.,13,.,TRBJ2-1,CASISHPDNEQFF,TGTGCCAGCATCTCACATCCGGACAATGAGCAGTTCTTC
TRBV7-8,.,14,.,TRBJ1-4,CASSLGALGEKLFF,TGTGCCAGCAGCTTAGGGGCTTTGGGGGAAAAACTGTTTTTT
TRBV28,.,13,TRBD1,TRBJ1-2,CASSLTGGYGYTF,TGTGCCAGCAGCCTAACAGGGGGATATGGCTACACCTTC
TRBV7-2,.,16,.,TRBJ1-4,CASSLRFGATNEKLFF,TGTGCCAGCAGCTTACGTTTCGGGGCGACTAATGAAAAACTGTTTTTT
TRBV18,few,13,.,TRBJ2-5,CASSLGLSETQYF,TGTGCCAGCTCACTGGGACTTTCAGAGACCCAGTACTTC
TRBV5-6,.,15,.,TRBJ2-2,CASSLVGREPGELFF,TGTGCCAGCAGCTTGGTCGGGAGAGAGCCCGGGGAGCTGTTTTTT
TRBV4-1,.,16,.,TRBJ2-1,CASSQDTRGTYNEQFF,TGCGCCAGCAGCCAAGATACGAGGGGCACCTACAATGAGCAGTTCTTC
TRBV28,.,14,TRBD1,TRBJ1-1,CASSPTGGAEEAFF,TGTGCCAGCAGCCCGACAGGGGGCGCGGAGGAAGCTTTCTTT
TRBV7-2,few,13,TRBD1,TRBJ1-2,CASSPGTALSYTF,TGTGCCAGCAGCCCCGGGACAGCCCTGAGCTACACCTTC
TRBV7-8,.,15,TRBD2,TRBJ2-7,CASKRLAEPSYEQYF,TGTGCCAGCAAGAGACTAGCGGAACCCTCCTACGAGCAGTACTTC
TRBV5-4,few,14,.,TRBJ2-7,CASSTFRETYEQYF,TGTGCCAGCAGCACCTTCCGGGAGACCTACGAGCAGTACTTC
TRBV18,.,13,TRBD1,TRBJ1-3,CASATGAGNTIYF,TGTGCCAGTGCAACAGGGGCTGGAAACACCATATATTTT
TRBV19,.,13,.,TRBJ1-5,CASSSGLRSAQHF,TGTGCCAGTAGTAGCGGGCTTCGCTCGGCCCAGCATTTT
TRBV7-9,.,13,TRBD2,TRBJ2-7,CASSALAPYEQYF,TGTGCCAGCAGCGCACTAGCGCCCTACGAGCAGTACTTC
TRBV28,.,15,.,TRBJ2-5,CASSLSLRGFETQYF,TGTGCCAGCAGTTTATCCCTGCGCGGGTTCGAGACCCAGTACTTC
TRBV5-5,.,14,.,TRBJ2-7,CASSLMTEPYEQYF,TGTGCCAGCAGCTTGATGACGGAACCCTACGAGCAGTACTTC
TRBV5-1,once,15,TRBD2,TRBJ2-7,CASSSGLAYDYEQYF,TGCGCCAGCAGCTCGGGACTAGCATACGACTACGAGCAGTACTTC
TRBV27,.,14,.,TRBJ2-5,CASSPRAAQETQYF,TGTGCCAGCAGTCCAAGGGCAGCCCAAGAGACCCAGTACTTC
TRBV7-2,.,13,.,TRBJ1-5,CASSLDPSQPQHF,TGTGCCAGCAGCCTAGATCCGAGTCAGCCCCAGCATTTT
TRBV2,.,18,.,TRBJ2-3,CASRRSYELGRYTDTQYF,TGTGCCAGCAGGAGGAGTTATGAATTAGGCAGGTACACAGATACGCAGTATTTT
TRBV28,.,14,.,TRBJ2-3,CASTRGGSTDTQYF,TGTGCCAGCACCCGAGGGGGGAGCACAGATACGCAGTATTTT
TRBV27,.,18,TRBD1,TRBJ1-2,CASSPRGPGQGTNYGYTF,TGTGCCAGCAGTCCCCGCGGGCCGGGACAGGGTACTAACTATGGCTACACCTTC
TRBV7-8,.,12,.,TRBJ2-7,CASARRDYEQYF,TGTGCCAGCGCTAGGAGGGACTACGAGCAGTACTTC
TRBV7-9,many,17,TRBD2,TRBJ2-3,CASSPSLLAGVVDTQYF,TGTGCCAGCAGCCCAAGCTTACTAGCGGGAGTTGTGGATACGCAGTATTTT
TRBV15,.,15,.,TRBJ2-1,CATSRAGNLLNEQFF,TGTGCCACCAGCAGAGCCGGGAACCTTCTCAATGAGCAGTTCTTC
TRBV4-1,.,16,.,TRBJ2-1,CASSQGNSGALDEQFF,TGCGCCAGCAGCCAAGGTAATTCTGGGGCCTTGGATGAGCAGTTCTTC
TRBV2,.,15,.,TRBJ1-5,CASTQGGRNNQPQHF,TGTGCCAGCACCCAGGGAGGGAGGAACAATCAGCCCCAGCATTTT
TRBV5-8,.,17,.,TRBJ1-1,CASSLLGRGVGYTEAFF,TGTGCCAGCAGCTTGTTAGGCAGGGGCGTCGGTTACACTGAAGCTTTCTTT
TRBV10-1,.,14,TRBD2,TRBJ2-7,CASSRGLDPHEQYF,TGCGCCAGCAGTCGTGGACTAGATCCCCACGAGCAGTACTTC